Included here is one TCR beta chain sequence, with context. The target antigen is unknown. Germline CDR1 and CDR2: SGHVS and FNYEAQ. The junction had 9 bases not matched to a gene; V was cut back by 6 bases and J by 8 bases. CDR3 length: 14 amino acids. Only in-frame clones appear in the TCRdb table, and some are missing; sequencing was by immunoSEQ multiplex PCR. Of around 27,000 clones listed, more than 70% are singletons. The data were taken from a study of PD-1 blockade in classical Hodgkin lymphoma. The wider study: Nivolumab dosing for patients was 3 mg/kg, administered intravenously every 2 weeks. Broader study findings: Lower baseline TCR diversity marked trial partial responders and progressors. The CD4+ diversity rise by C4D1 was clearest in complete responders. TCR diversity at baseline was reported to be reduced in newly diagnosed patients relative to healthy donors.

Time point noted: cycle 4 day 1 (C4D1), after six to seven weeks of nivolumab. Each patient experienced a relapse that followed autologous stem cell transplantation, and brentuximab vedotin exposure varied. Thawed PBMCs underwent magnetic negative selection to yield purified CD4+ T cells. The TCR sequence derives from a human donor with classical Hodgkin lymphoma. The chain couples TRBV7-6 to TRBJ1-4; 7 bases map to TRBD1. The sample consisted of CD4+ T cells from blood, taken before the fourth cycle of nivolumab. The CDR3 region has the DNA TGTGCCAGCAGGAGGGGGCAGGGGGGCGAAAAACTGTTTTTT. Its protein product is CASRRGQGGEKLFF.